The clone carrying this TCR beta chain has more than one count but fewer than ten. The data originate from a study of blood T cell repertoires in COVID-19. On the study more broadly: COVID-19 samples collected from the United States, Italy and Spain covered acute and convalescent phases. From T cells, B-cell-depleted T cells, or PBMCs came the material, which was cDNA or gDNA.

Per the original methods: Amplification of reference gene primers provided the estimated nucleated cell counts. Data came from immunoSEQ multiplex PCR; TCRdb stores just in-frame clones and leaves some out. That table supplies the V and J calls and clone size; D and trimming were determined from the DNA. This sample yields some 200,000 clones, of which around 84% are seen a single time; about a sixth belongs to the top ten. J gave up 10 bases and V 4 bases, and 10 bases lay outside the gene matches. Germline lookup yields CDR1 MNHEY and CDR2 SVGAGI. There are 16 residues in the CDR3. The clonotype comes from an elderly woman with active or convalescent COVID-19. The chain uses TRBV6-5 and TRBJ2-1; 13 positions agree with TRBD2. Sequenced: peripheral blood. The CDR3 loop reads CASSSLPTSGRPEQFF. As DNA, the CDR3 is TGTGCCAGCAGTTCATTACCGACTAGCGGGAGGCCGGAGCAGTTCTTC.